The 20 T cell receptor beta chains presented below share a single source sample, sequenced in a study of T cell responses to AZD1222 COVID-19 vaccine (dated by TCRdb to 2020 to 2023). The time point label corresponds to: baseline before first vaccination. Library method: the immunoSEQ multiplex PCR assay. Sourced from immuneACCESS, this table was stored by TCRdb with only in-frame sequences that have V and J called. A share of the clones is absent; for the studies checked, an unresolved V gene accounts for under half, and the remainder has no known explanation. Here the sample has 110,000 or so clones; approximately 90% occur a single time. Approximately 5.5% of the sample belongs to the ten largest clones. The sequencing here drew on peripheral blood, taken on day 0 of AZD1222 vaccination. The receptor source for this set is an adult in good health.

The chain uses TRBV12-3 or TRBV12-4 and TRBJ2-7; the D is unclear. With 6 bases removed from V and 7 bases from J, the gap between germline ends came to 10 bases. The CDR3 is 11 residues long. The CDR3 bases are TGTGCCAGCAGCCGCCTTAAGGAGCAGTACTTC. It is translated as CASSRLKEQYF.

The chain carries TRBV4-2 and TRBJ1-2; possibly TRBD1 for D (6 bases). The CDR3 sequence is 17 residues long. V dropped 0 bases and J dropped 6 bases, with 20 bases sitting between them. Germline CDR1 reads LGHNA; CDR2 reads YNFKEQ. CDR3 region: CASSQEAIGGRKDGYTF. The CDR3 DNA reads as TGTGCCAGCAGCCAAGAAGCCATCGGGGGCCGGAAGGATGGCTACACCTTC.

The V and J genes are TRBV7-8 and TRBJ1-1; D uncertain. The CDR3 covers 13 residues. With 6 bases removed from V and 0 bases from J, the gap between germline ends came to 8 bases. The germline gives CDR1 SGHVS, CDR2 FQNEAQ. The CDR3 sequence is CASRDFMNTEAFF. The DNA of the CDR3 is TGTGCCAGCAGAGACTTTATGAACACTGAAGCTTTCTTT.

V gene TRBV30 combines with J gene TRBJ2-2; D is ambiguous. There are 15 residues in the CDR3. V was shortened by 1 base and J by 4 bases, with 13 bases between the two germline ends. CDR1 is GTSNPN and CDR2 is SVGIG in the germline V gene (reference sequence). In DNA form, the CDR3 reads TGTGCCTGGAGTGAAGAACCGACGATCACCGGGGAGCTGTTTTTT. It translates to CAWSEEPTITGELFF. Supplemented by reference TRBV30 and TRBJ2-2, the full variable domain reads SQTIHQWPATLVQPVGSPLSLECTVEGTSNPNLYWYRQAAGRGLQLLFYSVGIGQISSEVPQNLSASRPQDRQFILSSKKLLLSDSGFYLCAWSEEPTITGELFFGEGSRLTVL.

The count of this clone is one. This chain joins TRBV5-8 and TRBJ2-1, with a tentative D call TRBD1 (5 bases). The CDR3 contains 16 residues. From germline, CDR1 is SGHTS and CDR2 YDEGEE. Trimming took off 1 base at V and 3 bases at J, with 14 bases between the two ends. The CDR3 DNA is TGTGCCAGCAGCTTGAGGTGGCAGGGATACTACAATGAGCAGTTCTTC. It specifies CASSLRWQGYYNEQFF. Full variable domain (rest looked up from reference TRBV5-8 and TRBJ2-1): EAGVTQSPTHLIKTRGQQATLRCSPISGHTSVYWYQQALGLGLQFLLWYDEGEERNRGNFPPRFSGRQFPNYSSELNVNALELEDSALYLCASSLRWQGYYNEQFFGPGTRLTVL.

This clone has just a few counts. This rearrangement joins TRBV28 to TRBJ2-7, with D unresolved. V lost 1 base and J 3 bases, leaving 7 bases between the germline ends. The CDR3 sequence is 13 residues long. Germline CDR1 MDHEN, CDR2 SYDVKM. The CDR3 DNA reads as TGTGCCAGCAGTTTATCCCCTCTCTACGAGCAGTACTTC. Its protein product is CASSLSPLYEQYF.

The rearrangement joins TRBV7-2 to TRBJ1-2; D remains unclear. This CDR3 is 13 amino acids long. Trimming removed 9 bases at V and 2 bases at J, with 13 bases between. CDR1 is SGHTA and CDR2 is FQGNSA in the germline V gene. CDR3 loop: CASSARRNYGYTF. The CDR3 DNA reads TGTGCCAGTTCCGCCCGTAGAAACTATGGCTACACCTTC.

The chain recombines TRBV25-1 with TRBJ1-1, with 10 bases that match TRBD1. The CDR3 is 13 amino acids. Per the germline V gene, CDR1 is MGHDK and CDR2 is SYGVNS. J lost 10 bases, V lost 6 bases, and 8 bases had no gene match. CDR3 sequence: CASSVGTGVGAFF. CDR3 in DNA: TGTGCCAGCAGCGTCGGGACAGGGGTTGGAGCTTTCTTT.

This clone has just one count. The rearrangement links TRBV6-2 or TRBV6-3 to TRBJ2-3; TRBD2 matches 9 bases. Unmatched junction bases numbered 6, after V lost 0 bases and J lost 2 bases. The CDR3 covers 17 residues. Germline assignment: CDR1 MNHEY and CDR2 SVGEGT. CDR3 protein: CASSYSMASGATDTQYF. For the CDR3, the DNA is TGTGCCAGCAGTTACTCGATGGCTAGCGGGGCCACAGATACGCAGTATTTT.

There are a few counts of this clone. This chain joins TRBV19 and TRBJ2-7, with 15 positions matching TRBD2. This CDR3 comprises 15 residues. J was trimmed by 7 bases and V by 5 bases; bases with no gene match: 6. Germline loops: CDR1 LNHDA, CDR2 SQIVND (reference sequence). Written as DNA, the CDR3 is TGTGCCAGTAGTCCGCCGGGACTAGCGGGGGGAGAGCAGTACTTC. Protein sequence: CASSPPGLAGGEQYF.

The chain couples TRBV7-2 to TRBJ1-1; 7 positions match TRBD1. CDR3 length equals 15 residues. Germline CDR1 is SGHTA and CDR2 is FQGNSA. Unmatched junction bases numbered 8, after V lost 5 bases and J lost 2 bases. CDR3 in amino acids: CASSEYGTANTEAFF. Here the CDR3 DNA reads TGTGCCAGCAGCGAGTACGGGACAGCCAACACTGAAGCTTTCTTT.

The chain joins TRBV30 to TRBJ1-6; 7 bases line up with TRBD1. CDR3 length equals 14 residues. Germline V gene lookup returns CDR1 GTSNPN and CDR2 SVGIG (reference sequence). The ends lost 3 bases at V and 7 bases at J; junction bases unmatched: 6. CDR3: CAWRTGTVNSPLHF. For the CDR3, the DNA is TGTGCCTGGAGGACCGGGACAGTAAATTCACCCCTCCACTTT.

The chain uses TRBV27 and TRBJ2-1, with TRBD2 matching 12 bases. With 5 bases clipped from V and 0 bases from J, the junction kept 14 bases outside the gene matches. Germline CDR1 and CDR2: MNHEY and SMNVEV (reference sequence). This CDR3 is 20 amino acids long. The CDR3 DNA is TGTGCCAGCAGTCGAACTCCGGGACTAGCGGGCTACTACTCCTACAATGAGCAGTTCTTC. Residues: CASSRTPGLAGYYSYNEQFF.

The V and J genes are TRBV28 and TRBJ2-7; 9 bases match TRBD1. CDR3 length equals 16 residues. With V trimmed by 6 bases and J by 7 bases, 16 bases remained unmatched. Per the germline V gene, CDR1 is MDHEN and CDR2 is SYDVKM. The CDR3 DNA follows: TGTGCCAGCAGCCTCAGTAGGGAACAGGGGGCGTTAGAGCAGTACTTC. This sequence encodes CASSLSREQGALEQYF.

The V call is TRBV7-2, the J call TRBJ2-5, with 8 bases fitting TRBD1. The CDR3 is 14 amino acids. V trimming: 5 bases; J trimming: 7 bases; junction bases outside the gene matches: 9. Germline V CDR1 and CDR2: SGHTA, FQGNSA. CDR3 coding DNA: TGTGCCAGCAGCCCACGGACAGGGAGTGCGACCCAGTACTTC. Encoded protein: CASSPRTGSATQYF.

The chain carries TRBV27 and TRBJ2-7; unclear D gene. Trimming took 6 bases from V and 2 from J, leaving 11 bases between them. The CDR3 has 13 residues. Germline CDR1 MNHEY, CDR2 SMNVEV (reference sequence). The CDR3 region is CASSHPSPYEQYF. The CDR3, as DNA: TGTGCCAGCAGCCATCCCTCCCCCTACGAGCAGTACTTC.

The chain links TRBV28 to TRBJ1-6; TRBD1 might be the D (6 bases). Trimming removed 4 bases from V and 3 bases from J, with 16 bases in between. Germline V gene sequence: CDR1 MDHEN, CDR2 SYDVKM. The CDR3 covers 17 residues. The CDR3 reads CASSSAEGDDYNSPLHF. DNA for the CDR3: TGTGCCAGCAGTTCGGCGGAGGGGGATGACTATAATTCACCCCTCCACTTT.

The V call is TRBV20-1, the J call TRBJ1-1; D gene uncertain. CDR1 and CDR2 (germline): DFQATT, SNEGSKA (reference sequence). CDR3 length: 13 residues. Trimming stripped 3 bases from V and 0 bases from J, with 8 bases between. The CDR3 loop reads CSASNQVNTEAFF. CDR3 DNA: TGCAGTGCTAGTAACCAGGTGAACACTGAAGCTTTCTTT.

The chain links TRBV3-1 (or the pseudogene TRBV3-2) to TRBJ1-4; weak D call: TRBD1 (5 bases). The CDR3 sequence is 14 residues long. Trimming cost V 1 base and J 8 bases, with 11 bases left between them. In germline, CDR1 is LGHDT, CDR2 YNNKEL (reference sequence). The CDR3 spells CASSQAQGWEKLFF. CDR3 nucleotide sequence: TGTGCCAGCAGCCAAGCTCAGGGTTGGGAAAAACTGTTTTTT.

The gene calls are TRBV6-6 and TRBJ2-5; 8 bases agree with TRBD1. CDR3 length: 18 residues. The junction had 16 bases not matched to a gene; V was cut back by 5 bases and J by 2 bases. Germline CDR1 and CDR2: MNHNY and SVGAGI (reference sequence). The CDR3 sequence is CASSPKTGVRVWQETQYF. The CDR3 region has the DNA TGTGCCAGCAGTCCCAAGACAGGGGTGCGGGTGTGGCAAGAGACCCAGTACTTC.